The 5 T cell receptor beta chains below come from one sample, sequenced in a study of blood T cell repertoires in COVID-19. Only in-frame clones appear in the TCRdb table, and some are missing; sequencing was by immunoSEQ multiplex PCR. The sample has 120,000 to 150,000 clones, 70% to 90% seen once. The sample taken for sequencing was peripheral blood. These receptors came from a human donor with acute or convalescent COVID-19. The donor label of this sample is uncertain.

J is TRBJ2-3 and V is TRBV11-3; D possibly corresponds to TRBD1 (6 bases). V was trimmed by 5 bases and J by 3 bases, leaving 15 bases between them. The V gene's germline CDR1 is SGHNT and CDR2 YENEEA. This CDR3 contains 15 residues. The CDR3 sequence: CASSPGQGRTDTQYF. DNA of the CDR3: TGTGCCAGCAGCCCGGGGCAGGGGAGAACAGATACGCAGTATTTT. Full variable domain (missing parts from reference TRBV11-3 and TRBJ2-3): EAGVVQSPRYKIIEKKQPVAFWCNPISGHNTLYWYLQNLGQGPELLIRYENEEAVDDSQLPKDRFSAERLKGVDSTLKIQPAELGDSAVYLCASSPGQGRTDTQYFGPGTRLTVL.

The CDR3 region has the DNA TGCGCCAGCAGCGTCGGGACACCAAACACCGGGGAGCTGTTTTTT. Translating it yields CASSVGTPNTGELFF. J is TRBJ2-2 and V is TRBV5-1, with D possibly matching TRBD1 (6 bases). The CDR3 has 15 amino acids. V was cut by 4 bases and J by 2 bases, with 12 bases left in between. The germline V gene encodes CDR1 SGHRS and CDR2 YFSETQ.

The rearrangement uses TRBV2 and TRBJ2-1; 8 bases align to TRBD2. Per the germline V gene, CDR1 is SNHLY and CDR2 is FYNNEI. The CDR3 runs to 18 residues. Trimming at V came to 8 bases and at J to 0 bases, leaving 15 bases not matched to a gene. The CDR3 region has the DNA TGTGCCAGCGCTACCCCCGTGCTAGCGGGCAGCTCCTACAATGAGCAGTTCTTC. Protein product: CASATPVLAGSSYNEQFF.

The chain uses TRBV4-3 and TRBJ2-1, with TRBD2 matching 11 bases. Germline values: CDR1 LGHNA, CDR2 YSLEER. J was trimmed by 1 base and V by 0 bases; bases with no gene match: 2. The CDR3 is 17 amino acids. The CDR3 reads CASSQDRLAGSYNEQFF. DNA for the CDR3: TGCGCCAGCAGCCAAGATCGACTAGCGGGATCCTACAATGAGCAGTTCTTC.

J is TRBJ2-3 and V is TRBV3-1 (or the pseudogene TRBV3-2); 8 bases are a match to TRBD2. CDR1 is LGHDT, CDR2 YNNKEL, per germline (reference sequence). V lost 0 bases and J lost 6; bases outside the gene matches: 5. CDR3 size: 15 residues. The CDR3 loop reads CASSQDRLAGDTQYF. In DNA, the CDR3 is TGTGCCAGCAGCCAAGATCGGCTAGCGGGCGATACGCAGTATTTT.